This TCR beta chain was obtained from a study of cytomegalovirus exposure and HLA in healthy donors. The PCR was carried out with 60 Vbeta primers and 13 Jbeta primers. Method: immunoSEQ multiplex PCR; TCRdb's copy keeps in-frame clones and lacks some. The profile covers 160,000 or so clones, with around 73% appearing a single time and approximately 1.5% taken by the ten largest. This TCR was sampled from a male donor in good health and CMV-seronegative. The specimen sequenced was PBMCs.

The CDR3 here is CASSPTGAGSLDTQYF. The CDR3 coding sequence is TGTGCCAGCAGCCCAACCGGTGCGGGTAGTTTAGATACGCAGTATTTT. This chain joins TRBV5-4 and TRBJ2-3; D might be TRBD2 (5 bases). Trimming took 4 bases from V and 5 from J, leaving 20 bases between them. The germline gives CDR1 SGHNT, CDR2 YYREEE (reference sequence). The CDR3 totals 16 residues. The entire variable domain, with the rest obtained from reference TRBV5-4 and TRBJ2-3, is as follows: ETGVTQSPTHLIKTRGQQVTLRCSSQSGHNTVSWYQQALGQGPQFIFQYYREEENGRGNFPPRFSGLQFPNYSSELNVNALELDDSALYLCASSPTGAGSLDTQYFGPGTRLTVL.